This is a list of T cell receptor beta chains from one sample in a study of CXCR3-negative and CXCR3-positive naive CD8 T cells. No DNA is given; TCRdb re-called the 5' RACE reads and lists each CDR3 protein once. The sample totals around 40,000 distinct CDR3 sequences; its top ten clones hold around 1.9%. The source material was naive CXCR3- CD8+ T cells from blood. These receptors came from a human donor in good health. Some clones in this sample may be carry-over from other donors' samples. Both conserved end residues are part of each CDR3.

J | length | V | CDR3
TRBJ1-5 | 12 | TRBV27 | CASRDSNQPQHF
TRBJ2-1 | 14 | TRBV29-1 | CSVVSLDSYNEQFF
TRBJ2-1 | 18 | TRBV7-9 | CASSLEPLVGQKSNEQFF
TRBJ2-1 | 16 | TRBV7-2 | CASSQNLAGSYNEQFF
TRBJ1-4 | 12 | TRBV5-5 | CASRTENEKLFF
TRBJ2-2 | 11 | TRBV6-6 | CASSLTGELFF
TRBJ1-1 | 15 | TRBV19 | CASSEVRGANTEAFF
TRBJ1-2 | 15 | TRBV29-1 | CSVDLPGQPPYGYTF
TRBJ2-2 | 14 | TRBV19 | CAVQGQGDTGELFF
TRBJ2-1 | 15 | TRBV4-3 | CASSPSPGLVVEQFF
TRBJ1-1 | 12 | TRBV29-1 | CSVERSNTEAFF
TRBJ1-2 | 12 | TRBV12-3/TRBV12-4 | CASSGGDYGYTF
TRBJ2-5 | 16 | TRBV25-1 | CASSELAGQYQETQYF
TRBJ1-3 | 15 | TRBV3-1 | CASSVRTDPGNTIYF
TRBJ2-1 | 15 | TRBV7-2 | CASRDGGLSVIEQFF
TRBJ2-7 | 16 | TRBV28 | CASSPTGDPSSYEQYF
TRBJ2-7 | 15 | TRBV4-3 | CASSQDEASGYEQYF
TRBJ2-3 | 14 | TRBV28 | CASSLGGAPDTQYF
TRBJ1-1 | 15 | TRBV14 | CASSPGTAGGTEAFF
TRBJ2-7 | 15 | TRBV5-5 | CASSLGEGRYYEQYF
TRBJ2-1 | 14 | TRBV7-9 | CASSPPGAYNEQFF
TRBJ2-3 | 12 | TRBV6-2/TRBV6-3 | CAISQITDTQYF
TRBJ2-7 | 13 | TRBV18 | CASSHMNDYEQYF
TRBJ2-3 | 14 | TRBV6-2/TRBV6-3 | CASNPGPITDTQYF
TRBJ2-4 | 22 | TRBV23-1 | CASSHRAQGLSRSFLSKNIQYF
TRBJ1-1 | 15 | TRBV13 | CASSPPTDTNTEAFF
TRBJ2-7 | 15 | TRBV9 | CASSVEAASSYEQYF
TRBJ2-5 | 17 | TRBV7-6 | CASSLGFRDGRQETQYF
TRBJ2-1 | 14 | TRBV29-1 | CSVERQGLSLGQFF
TRBJ2-7 | 12 | TRBV29-1 | CSVGQGPNEQYF
TRBJ1-2 | 14 | TRBV6-2/TRBV6-3 | CASSYSESNYGYTF
TRBJ2-7 | 12 | TRBV29-1 | CSVVGQGNEQYF
TRBJ2-7 | 14 | TRBV12-3/TRBV12-4 | CASSPGQAYYEQYF
TRBJ2-2 | 13 | TRBV19 | CASSPRTAGELFF
TRBJ2-1 | 15 | TRBV4-2 | CASSQELAANNEQFF
TRBJ2-1 | 13 | TRBV6-2/TRBV6-3 | CASSLTRYNEQFF
TRBJ2-3 | 14 | TRBV12-3/TRBV12-4 | CASSERGSTDTQYF
TRBJ1-1 | 14 | TRBV4-1 | CASSQVGGHTEAFF